These 23 T cell receptor beta chains were all obtained from the same sample, sequenced in a study of shared clonotypes between healthy human individuals. TCRdb keeps only in-frame clones here, not all; method: immunoSEQ multiplex PCR. Of over 2 million clones in the sample, 80% to 95% were seen once. Sequenced sample: naive CD4+ T cells from PBMCs. As to subset: CD45RA+ positively selected. These receptor sequences come from a man younger than 35 in good health. Some clones in this sample may be carry-over from other donors' samples.

The CDR3 spells CAWAGTGPGETQYF. The CDR3 nucleotides read TGTGCCTGGGCAGGGACAGGACCAGGGGAGACCCAGTACTTC. The rearrangement links TRBV30 to TRBJ2-5; 8 bases align to TRBD1. V lost 5 bases to trimming and J lost 5 bases; unmatched junction nucleotides: 10. Germline V gene sequence: CDR1 GTSNPN, CDR2 SVGIG (reference sequence). The CDR3 spans 14 residues.

The chain has TRBV4-2 and TRBJ1-2, with a weak D call TRBD1 (5 bases). Germline CDR1 reads LGHNA; CDR2 reads YNFKEQ. Trimming stripped 4 bases from V and 0 bases from J, with 18 bases between. This CDR3 contains 17 residues. The CDR3 DNA sequence: TGTGCCAGCAGCCCGGGGGGTGACAACCGGCCTAACTATGGCTACACCTTC. Its translation: CASSPGGDNRPNYGYTF.

With regard to this clone: The same CDR3 arises from other DNA sequences in this sample as well. The chain employs TRBV5-1 and TRBJ2-3; 13 nucleotides align to TRBD2. Trimming removed 4 bases from V and 2 bases from J; junction bases left unmatched: 4. This CDR3 is built from 16 residues. Per germline, CDR1 SGHRS and CDR2 YFSETQ. CDR3 coding DNA: TGCGCCAGCAGCCCGGGACTAGCGGGATTCACAGATACGCAGTATTTT. Protein sequence: CASSPGLAGFTDTQYF.

For this clone: Additional DNA sequences in this sample encode the identical CDR3. This chain joins TRBV7-2 and TRBJ2-7; D gene ambiguous. CDR1 and CDR2 (germline): SGHTA, FQGNSA. The length of the CDR3 is 12 residues. V lost 2 bases and J lost 0, with 2 bases in between. Written as DNA, the CDR3 is TGTGCCAGCAGCTTACCCTCCTACGAGCAGTACTTC. Its protein is CASSLPSYEQYF.

The chain recombines TRBV6-1 with TRBJ1-1, with D perhaps matching TRBD1 (5 bases). Germline lookup yields CDR1 MNHNS and CDR2 SASEGT. The CDR3 is made up of 12 amino acids. The V and J ends lost 11 bases and 2 bases respectively, with 12 bases between them. This CDR3 reads CAGWDGNTEAFF. The CDR3 nucleotides read TGTGCCGGATGGGACGGTAACACTGAAGCTTTCTTT.

V is TRBV28 and J is TRBJ2-2, with a weak D call TRBD2 (5 bases). This CDR3 region has 18 residues. V was pared by 11 bases and J by 0 bases, with 25 bases between. From germline, CDR1 is MDHEN and CDR2 SYDVKM. CDR3 amino acids: CAGARAHVFRANTGELFF. DNA for the CDR3: TGTGCCGGAGCGCGGGCCCACGTGTTCCGAGCGAACACCGGGGAGCTGTTTTTT.

The chain recombines TRBV28 with TRBJ2-3; perhaps TRBD2 as D (5 bases). This CDR3 has 18 amino acids. Trimming removed 7 bases at V and 6 bases at J, with 29 bases between. CDR1 is MDHEN, CDR2 SYDVKM, per germline. The CDR3 loop reads CASTVYSQLVEVADTQYF. The DNA for the CDR3 is TGTGCCAGCACGGTCTATTCGCAACTAGTAGAAGTAGCGGATACGCAGTATTTT. Complete variable domain (other parts from reference TRBV28 and TRBJ2-3): DVKVTQSSRYLVKRTGEKVFLECVQDMDHENMFWYRQDPGLGLRLIYFSYDVKMKEKGDIPEGYSVSREKKERFSLILESASTNQTSMYLCASTVYSQLVEVADTQYFGPGTRLTVL.

This clone has a single count. The chain combines TRBV6-1 with TRBJ2-7; D not resolved. Germline-derived CDR1 and CDR2 are MNHNS and SASEGT. CDR3 size: 12 residues. The germline V and J ends were trimmed by 3 bases and 3 bases, with 6 bases remaining between them. The CDR3 DNA is TGTGCCAGCAGTGACCCCAGCTACGAGCAGTACTTC. Translating it yields CASSDPSYEQYF.

In the case of this clone: The sample carries other DNA sequences with the same CDR3. The chain employs TRBV4-1 and TRBJ2-7, with 7 nucleotides matching TRBD1. From germline, CDR1 is MGHRA and CDR2 YSYEKL. Trimming took 1 base from V and 0 from J; bases not matched to a gene: 6. The CDR3 totals 16 residues. Here the CDR3 reads CASSQVEAGGSYEQYF. The DNA of the CDR3 is TGCGCCAGCAGCCAAGTTGAGGCAGGGGGCTCCTACGAGCAGTACTTC.

V gene TRBV4-2 combines with J gene TRBJ2-3; D is unresolved. The CDR3 totals 13 residues. The germline V and J ends were trimmed by 0 bases and 5 bases, with 6 bases remaining between them. Germline V gene lookup returns CDR1 LGHNA and CDR2 YNFKEQ. CDR3 protein: CASSQDRRDTQYF. The CDR3 nucleotides read TGTGCCAGCAGCCAAGATAGGAGAGATACGCAGTATTTT.

The count of this clone is one. The V call is TRBV10-3, the J call TRBJ2-5; TRBD1 is a possible D gene (5 bases). This CDR3 is built from 15 residues. V was pared by 4 bases and J by 0 bases, with 12 bases between. In germline, CDR1 is ENHRY, CDR2 SYGVKD. The CDR3 region has the DNA TGTGCCATCAGTGGGAATGCAGGGAACCAAGAGACCCAGTACTTC. This gives the protein CAISGNAGNQETQYF.

The chain links TRBV6-5 to TRBJ2-3; either TRBD1 or TRBD2 may supply D (5 bases each). This CDR3 spans 15 amino acids. V was clipped by 6 bases and J by 4 bases, with 17 bases between them. Germline CDR1 reads MNHEY; CDR2 reads SVGAGI. The chain's CDR3 is CASSDVGLGADTQYF. CDR3 in DNA: TGTGCCAGCAGCGACGTAGGGTTGGGGGCAGATACGCAGTATTTT.

The genes are TRBV7-2 and TRBJ2-7, with a tentative D call TRBD2 (6 bases). V lost 3 bases and J lost 0, with 15 bases in between. CDR1 and CDR2 (germline): SGHTA, FQGNSA. The CDR3 extends over 16 amino acids. This CDR3 reads CASSFRSRGYSYEQYF. The CDR3 DNA is TGTGCCAGCAGCTTCCGCTCGCGGGGCTACTCCTACGAGCAGTACTTC.

The chain carries TRBV5-1 and TRBJ1-5; a weak D match, TRBD1 (6 bases). V gave up 4 bases and J gave up 1 base, with 15 bases separating them. From germline, CDR1 is SGHRS and CDR2 YFSETQ. This CDR3 region has 16 residues. The CDR3 nucleotides read TGCGCCAGCAGCCCGACAGGAATAGGGAGCAATCAGCCCCAGCATTTT. It codes for CASSPTGIGSNQPQHF.

The chain recombines TRBV28 with TRBJ1-2, with D perhaps matching TRBD1 (6 bases). CDR3 length: 13 amino acids. Trimming took off 10 bases at V and 0 bases at J, with 12 bases between the two ends. CDR1 and CDR2 from the germline V gene are MDHEN and SYDVKM. The CDR3 DNA reads TGTGCCACGCAAGGGGGGACTAACTATGGCTACACCTTC. As protein: CATQGGTNYGYTF.

This sequence joins TRBV5-1 and TRBJ2-3; TRBD2 agrees at 12 bases. CDR1 and CDR2 (germline): SGHRS, YFSETQ. The junction had 6 bases not matched to a gene; V was cut back by 5 bases and J by 5 bases. This CDR3 contains 15 residues. This CDR3 reads CASSVLAGGGDTQYF. The CDR3 nucleotides read TGCGCCAGCAGTGTTCTAGCGGGAGGGGGAGATACGCAGTATTTT.

The chain has TRBV5-1 and TRBJ1-4; 10 nucleotides match TRBD1. CDR3 length: 15 amino acids. From germline, CDR1 is SGHRS and CDR2 YFSETQ. Trimming cost V 5 bases and J 2 bases; bases outside gene matches: 3. The CDR3 reads CASRTTGGTNEKLFF. The DNA for the CDR3 is TGCGCCAGCAGAACGACAGGGGGCACTAATGAAAAACTGTTTTTT.

Turning to this clone: The same CDR3 can be traced to other DNA sequences in this sample. The J gene is TRBJ2-5, the V gene TRBV5-1; 15 bases are shared with TRBD2. Germline V gene lookup returns CDR1 SGHRS and CDR2 YFSETQ. This CDR3 has 16 amino acids. With 4 bases clipped from V and 2 bases from J, the junction kept 3 bases outside the gene matches. Written as DNA, the CDR3 is TGCGCCAGCAGCCTAGGACTAGCGGGAGGGCAAGAGACCCAGTACTTC. Amino acids: CASSLGLAGGQETQYF. The whole variable domain, filled in from reference TRBV5-1 and TRBJ2-5, reads KAGVTQTPRYLIKTRGQQVTLSCSPISGHRSVSWYQQTPGQGLQFLFEYFSETQRNKGNFPGRFSGRQFSNSRSEMNVSTLELGDSALYLCASSLGLAGGQETQYFGPGTRLLVL.

The chain joins TRBV25-1 to TRBJ2-7, with D perhaps matching TRBD2 (6 bases). The germline CDR1 and CDR2 sequences are MGHDK and SYGVNS. This CDR3 is built from 15 residues. The V gene lost 4 bases and the J gene lost 3 bases, with 16 bases spanning the gap. CDR3 DNA sequence: TGTGCCAGCAGTGGACGGGGAGGAGGTGACTACGAGCAGTACTTC. Translated: CASSGRGGGDYEQYF.

The chain joins TRBV19 to TRBJ1-1; 7 bases are a match to TRBD1. The V and J ends lost 11 bases and 10 bases, in that order; junction bases with no gene match: 4. Germline CDR1 is LNHDA and CDR2 is SQIVND (reference sequence). The CDR3 extends over 9 amino acids. The DNA of the CDR3 is TGTGCCGATCAGGGGGGAGCTTTCTTT. Encoded protein: CADQGGAFF. The full variable domain, with the rest looked up from reference TRBV19 and TRBJ1-1, is DGGITQSPKYLFRKEGQNVTLSCEQNLNHDAMYWYRQDPGQGLRLIYYSQIVNDFQKGDIAEGYSVSREKKESFPLTVTSAQKNPTAFYLCADQGGAFFGQGTRLTVV.

The gene calls are TRBV7-8 and TRBJ1-4, with D perhaps TRBD1 (5 bases). CDR3 length: 14 residues. Germline V gives CDR1 SGHVS, CDR2 FQNEAQ. V lost 4 bases, J lost 4 bases, and 10 bases lay in between. The CDR3 sequence is CASSSRDFNEKLFF. For the CDR3, the DNA is TGTGCCAGCAGCTCCCGGGACTTTAATGAAAAACTGTTTTTT.

The chain links TRBV2 to TRBJ1-5; D uncertain. Trimming removed 7 bases from V and 7 bases from J, with 17 bases in between. The germline gives CDR1 SNHLY, CDR2 FYNNEI. CDR3 length: 14 residues. CDR3 nucleotides: TGTGCCAGCAATGGGCTGGGTCTGCGACAGCCCCAGCATTTT. Amino acid sequence: CASNGLGLRQPQHF.

This clone was seen more than once but under ten times. This chain connects TRBV11-2 to TRBJ1-4, with unresolved D. The CDR3 length is 16 residues. V was clipped by 1 base and J by 6 bases, with 15 bases between them. Germline loops: CDR1 SGHAT, CDR2 FQNNGV. CDR3 region: CASSLGAHGPYEKLFF. DNA for the CDR3: TGTGCCAGCAGCTTAGGCGCCCATGGACCCTATGAAAAACTGTTTTTT.